This T cell receptor (delta chain) was sequenced in a study of γδ T cells in repeated Plasmodium falciparum infection. Across the whole study: Malian children with intense seasonal malaria exposure were compared with matched Australian children.

Vgamma9/Vdelta2+ and Vdelta2-negative gammadelta T cells were flow-sorted from PBMC for bulk sequencing. TCRdb reanalyzed the multiplex PCR reads using CATT. The top ten clones hold approximately 10% of a sample with tens of thousands of delta-chain clones, 0.98% of them seen once. Germline trimming cut 7 bases from V and 0 bases from J; bases unmatched to any gene: 6. The length of the CDR3 is 16 residues. CDR1 and CDR2 from the germline V gene are GEAIGNYY and EKD. Overall study results and limits: Compared with Australian children, Malian Vdelta2-negative repertoires seemed more clonal, less diverse, less shared. Vgamma9/Vdelta2+ T cells showed a stable polyclonal repertoire with shared TCRgamma sequences.

This clone was seen repeatedly, ten times or more. Antigen: not known. This likely came from a read error, as a far larger clone is one base away. This same CDR3 is encoded by further DNA sequences in the sample. The receptor comes from a pool of human donors (malaria-infected and uninfected, not separated). Sample: gamma-delta T cells from blood. The rearrangement uses TRDV2 and TRDJ2; the match to TRDD3 covers 11 bases. The J gene comes from matching the DNA to germline here; TCRdb lacks it. The DNA for the CDR3 is TGTGCCTGCGACGTACTGGGGGATACTTTGACAGCACAACTCTTCTTT. Translation gives CACDVLGDTLTAQLFF.